One and the same sample provided the 6 T cell receptor beta chains below, sequenced in a study of human T cells and chemical hapten exposure. TCRdb called the RACE reads again in MiXCR, with one record for every CDR3 protein. The sample contains 35,000 to 50,000 distinct CDR3 sequences, roughly a tenth of which appear only once. As to time point: pre-sensitization, week 0. Treatment of the sample: therapeutic diphenylcyclopropenone sensitization with weekly scalp DPC. Sequencing was performed on whole blood, taken in connection with sensitization to the hapten diphenylcyclopropenone (DPC). These TCRs come from a man younger than 40 with alopecia areata. Some clones in this sample may be carry-over from other donors' samples.

J is TRBJ2-1 and V is TRBV28, with TRBD2 matching over 7 bases. Trimming at V came to 3 bases and at J to 12 bases, leaving 5 bases not matched to a gene. Germline CDR1 and CDR2: MDHEN and SYDVKM. The CDR3 consists of 12 residues. Here the CDR3 reads CASSFGGSLQFF. Written as DNA, the CDR3 is TGTGCCAGCAGTTTTGGCGGGAGCTTGCAGTTCTTC.

This clonotype was seen at least ten times. The rearrangement joins TRBV4-1 to TRBJ1-6; perhaps TRBD1 as D (5 bases). This CDR3 is 15 amino acids long. Germline values: CDR1 MGHRA, CDR2 YSYEKL. With 2 bases removed from V and 7 bases from J, the gap between germline ends came to 12 bases. The CDR3 protein is CASSQTRVPNSPLHF. CDR3 nucleotides: TGCGCCAGCAGCCAAACCAGGGTACCGAATTCACCCCTCCACTTT.

This clonotype was picked up many times. The chain uses TRBV5-6 and TRBJ2-3; the D gene could be TRBD1 or TRBD2 (5 bases each). CDR3 length equals 14 residues. Germline lookup yields CDR1 SGHDT and CDR2 YYEEEE. Trimming removed 4 bases at V and 6 bases at J, with 15 bases between. CDR3 DNA sequence: TGTGCCAGCAGCGGGGGACCACCAGGCGATACGCAGTATTTT. As protein: CASSGGPPGDTQYF. The variable domain in full, with the rest retrieved from reference TRBV5-6 and TRBJ2-3, is DAGVTQSPTHLIKTRGQQVTLRCSPKSGHDTVSWYQQALGQGPQFIFQYYEEEERQRGNFPDRFSGHQFPNYSSELNVNALLLGDSALYLCASSGGPPGDTQYFGPGTRLTVL.

This sequence joins TRBV20-1 and TRBJ1-4, with TRBD1 as a possible D gene (5 bases). CDR1 is DFQATT, CDR2 SNEGSKA, per germline (reference sequence). This CDR3 is 15 amino acids long. Trimming stripped 0 bases from V and 8 bases from J, with 16 bases between. CDR3 bases: TGCAGTGCTAGAGATGTGCGGGAGGGGCGAGAAAAACTGTTTTTT. The encoded protein is CSARDVREGREKLFF.

The chain uses TRBV7-8 and TRBJ2-5; TRBD1 agrees at 8 bases. The CDR3 sequence is 16 residues long. Germline assignment: CDR1 SGHVS and CDR2 FQNEAQ. Germline trimming cut 5 bases from V and 1 base from J; bases unmatched to any gene: 9. The DNA for the CDR3 is TGTGCCAGCAGCACCTGGCCAGGACAGGGCCAAGAGACCCAGTACTTC. It is translated as CASSTWPGQGQETQYF.

This clonotype was detected many times. This chain links TRBV5-1 with TRBJ1-4, with D possibly TRBD1 on 6 matching bases. CDR1 SGHRS and CDR2 YFSETQ come from the germline V gene. CDR3 length equals 16 residues. The germline V and J ends were trimmed by 1 base and 7 bases, with 17 bases remaining between them. Here the CDR3 reads CASSLTQGGTTEKLFF. Written as DNA, the CDR3 is TGCGCCAGCAGCTTGACTCAAGGGGGGACGACTGAAAAACTGTTTTTT.